This T cell receptor beta chain was identified during a study of T cell repertoires in cytomegalovirus infection (dated by TCRdb to about 2019). About the investigation overall: Alongside well-studied HLA-B-restricted epitopes, the peptide stimulations were aimed at recently identified HLA-C-restricted CMV epitopes, whose presentation resists viral immunomodulation. Because public TCR beta signatures pointed to carriage of CMV infection together with the matching HLA type, the HLA type of each donor mattered for the analysis. Study-wide findings and limitations: Carriers of CMV infection plus the relevant HLA type were discriminated by the cumulative frequency of public TCR beta family members in the study cohort and in an independent roughly 400-donor cohort. In the ex vivo response, HLA-C-restricted CMV-specific TCR beta clonotypes were dominant, and in two of eight donors the single most frequent clonotype came from this HLA-C-restricted group.

The sample's treatment or condition, from its label and the paper: in vitro stimulation with specific CMV peptide epitopes to enrich CMV-specific T cells. Trimming leaves V shorter by 4 bases and J shorter by 7 bases, with the junction holding 7 bases beyond the gene matches. Reading the germline V gene (reference sequence) gives CDR1 SEHNR and CDR2 FQNEAQ. The CDR3 covers 15 residues, taking in both the cysteine and the phenylalanine. Only the CDR3 DNA is retained, 45 bases long and in frame from the first base. The sequencing machine was an Illumina HiSeq 1500. Using fastp at Q25 and MiXCR, TCRdb reprocessed the public reads and kept productive beta chains. Under each unique CDR3 protein, matching rows form one entry showing the most common genes and DNA. This sample gives around 200,000 distinct CDR3 sequences in total; 35% to 40% of them show up just once. Together, the top ten hold 55% to 60% of the sample.

A note on this clonotype: Its recognized antigen is unknown. No base quality values were provided; no much bigger clone lies one nucleotide off.

This clonotype was obtained from a human donor in good health (CMV status not recorded). Some clones in this sample may be carry-over from other donors' samples. Here the chain combines TRBV7-9 and TRBJ2-5; TRBD1 aligns with 12 central bases. The material sequenced was CD8+ T cells from cultured PBMCs, taken from culture after CMV antigen stimulation. Read as DNA, the sequence is TGTGCCAGCAGCTCGGGACAGGGGGCTTCATGGACCCAGTACTTC. It translates to CASSSGQGASWTQYF. The CDR3 plus the reference TRBV7-9 and TRBJ2-5 genes for the other parts give the full variable domain: DTGVSQNPRHKITKRGQNVTFRCDPISEHNRLYWYRQTLGQGPEFLTYFQNEAQLEKSRLLSDRFSAERPKGSFSTLEIQRTEQGDSAMYLCASSSGQGASWTQYFGPGTRLLVL.